This T cell receptor beta chain was obtained from a study of metastatic and nonmetastatic thyroid tumors. Whole-study context: It was across blood and tumor or nodule tissue from malignant and benign thyroid patients that repertoires were compared.

Germline V gene sequence: CDR1 SGHNT, CDR2 YENEEA. With V trimmed by 3 bases and J by 8 bases, 6 bases remained unmatched. This CDR3 spans 13 amino acids. Patients had received no treatment of any kind before thyroid surgery. As originally analysed: In papillary thyroid cancer, a distant-metastasis classifier was built using CDR3 differences across clinicopathological groups. TCRdb re-called clones from the PCR reads using MiXCR. The V and J calls were not made by the authors but by TCRdb's processing. Among approximately 40,000 clones listed, roughly half were seen once. The clonotype comes from a male donor with papillary thyroid cancer or a benign thyroid nodule (not recorded which). Some clones in this sample may be carry-over from other donors' samples. Sequenced: tumor tissue. This sequence joins TRBV11-3 and TRBJ1-1, with 7 bases matching TRBD1. CDR3 region: CASSFDRAPEAFF. In DNA, the CDR3 is TGTGCCAGCAGCTTTGACAGGGCTCCCGAAGCTTTCTTT.